This entry lists 16 T cell receptor beta chains sequenced from one sample in a study of blood T cell repertoires in COVID-19. Method: immunoSEQ multiplex PCR; TCRdb's copy keeps in-frame clones and lacks some. The table includes about 140,000 clones, approximately 80% detected once. Input material: PBMCs or T cells enriched from blood (not recorded which). The receptors come from a woman aged 18-29 years who had been exposed to COVID-19.

A note on this clone: The same CDR3 arises from other DNA sequences in this sample as well. V is TRBV30 and J is TRBJ2-1, with D uncertain. The CDR3 spans 11 residues. V was pared by 1 base and J by 4 bases, with 2 bases between. Looked up from germline, CDR1 is GTSNPN and CDR2 is SVGIG (reference sequence). The CDR3 bases are TGTGCCTGGAGTGCATACAATGAGCAGTTCTTC. Encoded protein: CAWSAYNEQFF. Together with reference TRBV30 and TRBJ2-1, the CDR3 gives the full variable domain: SQTIHQWPATLVQPVGSPLSLECTVEGTSNPNLYWYRQAAGRGLQLLFYSVGIGQISSEVPQNLSASRPQDRQFILSSKKLLLSDSGFYLCAWSAYNEQFFGPGTRLTVL.

The chain employs TRBV6-2 or TRBV6-3 and TRBJ2-1; 13 bases match TRBD2. CDR3 length: 15 amino acids. J was trimmed by 10 bases and V by 6 bases; bases with no gene match: 9. Germline values: CDR1 MNHEY, CDR2 SVGEGT. The CDR3 DNA follows: TGTGCCAGCAGCAATTGGACTAGCGGGAGCGGGGAGCAGTTCTTC. It encodes CASSNWTSGSGEQFF.

This rearrangement joins TRBV4-1 to TRBJ2-7, with no clear D. CDR1 MGHRA and CDR2 YSYEKL come from the germline V gene. The CDR3 sequence is 14 residues long. Trimming took off 2 bases at V and 2 bases at J, with 10 bases between the two ends. In DNA form, the CDR3 reads TGCGCCAGCAGCCAAAACCAGGTCCCCTACGAGCAGTACTTC. This encodes CASSQNQVPYEQYF.

V gene TRBV15 combines with J gene TRBJ2-1; D is perhaps TRBD1 (6 bases). With 1 base removed from V and 10 bases from J, the gap between germline ends came to 17 bases. The CDR3 loop spans 15 amino acids. Germline-derived CDR1 and CDR2 are LNHNV and YYDKDF (reference sequence). In DNA, the CDR3 is TGTGCCACCAGCAGAGCACGGACCACAGGGTACGAGCAGTTCTTC. Translated, it gives CATSRARTTGYEQFF.

The CDR3 region is CASSEIAGLGNTQYF. The DNA of the CDR3 is TGCGCCAGCAGCGAAATAGCGGGCTTGGGGAATACGCAGTATTTT. V is TRBV5-1 and J is TRBJ2-3, with TRBD2 matching 7 bases. The germline V gene encodes CDR1 SGHRS and CDR2 YFSETQ. The ends lost 4 bases at V and 7 bases at J; junction bases unmatched: 12. The CDR3 loop spans 15 amino acids.

CDR3 nucleotide sequence: TGTGCCAGCAGGCGGACGGCCCAGGGCCCTGAAGCTTTCTTT. This translates into CASRRTAQGPEAFF. The chain couples TRBV2 to TRBJ1-1, with TRBD1 as a possible D gene (5 bases). V lost 6 bases and J 6 bases, leaving 17 bases between the germline ends. The CDR3 loop spans 14 amino acids. Per the germline V gene, CDR1 is SNHLY and CDR2 is FYNNEI.

The chain combines TRBV18 with TRBJ2-7; TRBD1 matches 7 bases. J gave up 3 bases and V 1 base, and 3 bases lay outside the gene matches. The CDR3 is made up of 14 amino acids. Germline assignment: CDR1 KGHSH and CDR2 LQKENI. The CDR3 nucleotides are TGTGCCAGCTCACCACGACAGGGTGTCTACGAGCAGTACTTC. As protein: CASSPRQGVYEQYF.

This chain links TRBV28 with TRBJ2-5, with a weak D call TRBD1 (6 bases). The CDR3 extends over 14 amino acids. The germline gives CDR1 MDHEN, CDR2 SYDVKM. V lost 6 bases and J 3 bases, leaving 14 bases between the germline ends. The CDR3 region is CASRRGSGKETQYF. For the CDR3, the DNA is TGTGCCAGCAGAAGGGGGAGCGGCAAAGAGACCCAGTACTTC.

This chain connects TRBV28 to TRBJ2-6; tentative D call: TRBD1 (5 bases). The CDR3 extends over 17 amino acids. CDR1 is MDHEN, CDR2 SYDVKM, per germline. Trimming removed 4 bases from V and 4 bases from J, with 17 bases in between. The CDR3 here is CASSSRTRMAGANVLTF. For the CDR3, the DNA is TGTGCCAGCAGTTCCCGGACAAGGATGGCCGGGGCCAACGTCCTGACTTTC. The full variable domain, its missing parts supplied by reference TRBV28 and TRBJ2-6, is DVKVTQSSRYLVKRTGEKVFLECVQDMDHENMFWYRQDPGLGLRLIYFSYDVKMKEKGDIPEGYSVSREKKERFSLILESASTNQTSMYLCASSSRTRMAGANVLTFGAGSRLTVL.

Details on this clone: Compared with germline, one end of the junction differs, possibly owing to a read error. V and J are TRBV2 and TRBJ2-5; perhaps TRBD1 as D (6 bases). CDR3 length equals 11 residues. The germline gives CDR1 SNHLY, CDR2 FYNNEI. This CDR3 is CASSEDGGRHF. DNA for the CDR3: TGTGCCAGCAGTGAAGATGGGGGCCGCCACTTC.

The chain employs TRBV30 and TRBJ2-7; 7 bases are a match to TRBD2. V shed 2 bases, J shed 1 base, and the junction held 5 bases outside the gene matches. The CDR3 loop spans 14 amino acids. Germline lookup yields CDR1 GTSNPN and CDR2 SVGIG (reference sequence). The CDR3 nucleotides read TGTGCCTGGAGTTTGGGACTACCTTCCTACGAGCAGTACTTC. Encoded protein: CAWSLGLPSYEQYF.

The CDR3 loop reads CASSLEGGLGDEQYF. The DNA of the CDR3 is TGCGCCAGCAGCTTGGAAGGCGGCCTCGGCGACGAGCAGTACTTC. The chain uses TRBV5-1 and TRBJ2-7, with D unresolved. The germline V gene has CDR1 SGHRS and CDR2 YFSETQ. Trimming removed 0 bases at V and 5 bases at J, with 15 bases between. The CDR3 is 15 amino acids.

This clone showed up just once. The rearrangement uses TRBV13 and TRBJ2-1, with D possibly TRBD1 on 6 matching bases. Trimming removed 5 bases from V and 0 bases from J, with 14 bases in between. The CDR3 loop spans 16 amino acids. CDR1 and CDR2 (germline): PRHDT, FYEKMQ (reference sequence). CDR3 bases: TGTGCCAGCAGCCAACCTACAGGGCCCTCCTACAATGAGCAGTTCTTC. It codes for CASSQPTGPSYNEQFF.

The J gene is TRBJ2-7, the V gene TRBV30; TRBD1 aligns across 12 bases. With 6 bases clipped from V and 0 bases from J, the junction kept 3 bases outside the gene matches. Germline CDR1 GTSNPN, CDR2 SVGIG (reference sequence). The CDR3 contains 14 residues. CDR3 protein: CACRDRGRSYEQYF. The CDR3 DNA reads TGTGCCTGCCGGGACAGGGGGCGCTCCTACGAGCAGTACTTC.

This chain joins TRBV3-1 (or the pseudogene TRBV3-2) and TRBJ2-7; tentative D call: TRBD1 (5 bases). Germline assignment: CDR1 LGHDT and CDR2 YNNKEL (reference sequence). The CDR3 loop spans 14 amino acids. The germline V and J ends were trimmed by 2 bases and 3 bases, with 11 bases remaining between them. CDR3 amino acids: CASSQWGRVYEQYF. The DNA for the CDR3 is TGTGCCAGCAGCCAATGGGGCCGCGTCTACGAGCAGTACTTC.

This chain uses TRBV28 with TRBJ2-6; 11 bases match TRBD1. This CDR3 contains 15 residues. V was clipped by 8 bases and J by 2 bases; unmatched bases: 2. Germline V CDR1 and CDR2: MDHEN, SYDVKM. In nucleotides, the CDR3 is TGTGCCAGCGGGGGACAGGGGGCTGGGGCCAACGTCCTGACTTTC. Its translation: CASGGQGAGANVLTF.